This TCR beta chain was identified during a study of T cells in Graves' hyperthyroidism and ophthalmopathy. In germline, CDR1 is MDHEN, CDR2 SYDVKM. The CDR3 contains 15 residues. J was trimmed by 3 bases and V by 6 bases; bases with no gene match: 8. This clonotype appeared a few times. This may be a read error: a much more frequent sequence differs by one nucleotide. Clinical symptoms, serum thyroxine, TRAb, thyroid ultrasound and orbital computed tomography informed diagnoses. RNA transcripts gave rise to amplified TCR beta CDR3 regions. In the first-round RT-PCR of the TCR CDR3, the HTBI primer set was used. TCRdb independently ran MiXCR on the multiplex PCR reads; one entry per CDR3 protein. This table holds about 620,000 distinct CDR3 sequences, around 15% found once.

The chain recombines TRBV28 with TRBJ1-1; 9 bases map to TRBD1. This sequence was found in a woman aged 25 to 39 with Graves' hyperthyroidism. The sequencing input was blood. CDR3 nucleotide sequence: TGTGCCAGCAGCGCGACAGGGGGATATGACACTGAAGCTTTCTTT. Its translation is CASSATGGYDTEAFF. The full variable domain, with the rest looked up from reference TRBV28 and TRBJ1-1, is DVKVTQSSRYLVKRTGEKVFLECVQDMDHENMFWYRQDPGLGLRLIYFSYDVKMKEKGDIPEGYSVSREKKERFSLILESASTNQTSMYLCASSATGGYDTEAFFGQGTRLTVV.